The clone carrying this T cell receptor beta chain was seen ten or more times. No antigen is known for it. The time point here: persistent/refractory GD, antithyroid drugs over 5 years with positive TRAb. PBMCs provided the RNA from which the TCR library was made. The data originate from a study of regulatory T cells in long-lasting Graves disease. General study results and limits: Whereas new patients shared about a thousand public clonotypes, persistent patients shared more, at 2,500 to 3,500.

Building of the TCR beta libraries involved iRepertoire HTBI primers and Arm-PCR of CDR3 regions. MiXCR, applied by TCRdb to the multiplex PCR reads, yields one record per CDR3 protein. The sample carries fewer than 600,000 distinct CDR3 sequences, around a fifth recorded once. CDR1 SQVTM and CDR2 ANQGSEA come from the germline V gene. The CDR3 runs 13 residues. With 3 bases removed from V and 5 bases from J, the gap between germline ends came to 11 bases. The receptor was derived from a female donor with Graves disease. The sample consisted of peripheral blood mononuclear cells (PBMCs), taken when the disease was refractory, from a patient treated with antithyroid drugs. J is TRBJ1-5 and V is TRBV29-1; no clear D. The CDR3 loop is CSVEGSGDQPQHF. The CDR3 region has the DNA TGCAGCGTTGAGGGCAGCGGAGATCAGCCCCAGCATTTT.